This T cell receptor beta chain was captured in a study of T cell responses to AZD1222 COVID-19 vaccine. Study at large: It was second doses at about 4 or about 12 weeks that were pooled.

As regards this clone: What it recognizes is unknown.

Study-wide results and caveats: Samples come after the peak T cell response, not at day 14.

Measured with immunoSEQ multiplex PCR; TCRdb has only the in-frame clones, and not every one. The sample includes 120,000 or so clones, around 89% of them seen just once. Trimming stripped 5 bases from V and 3 bases from J, with 11 bases between. The germline V gene encodes CDR1 SGHAT and CDR2 FQNNGV. The CDR3 is 14 amino acids. The sample here was peripheral blood, taken on day 0 of AZD1222 vaccination. The V gene is TRBV11-2, the J gene TRBJ1-5, with TRBD1 as a possible D gene (6 bases). This clonotype was obtained from an adult in good health. The CDR3 coding sequence is TGTGCCAGCAGCAATAACAGGGACAATCAGCCCCAGCATTTT. Its translation is CASSNNRDNQPQHF.